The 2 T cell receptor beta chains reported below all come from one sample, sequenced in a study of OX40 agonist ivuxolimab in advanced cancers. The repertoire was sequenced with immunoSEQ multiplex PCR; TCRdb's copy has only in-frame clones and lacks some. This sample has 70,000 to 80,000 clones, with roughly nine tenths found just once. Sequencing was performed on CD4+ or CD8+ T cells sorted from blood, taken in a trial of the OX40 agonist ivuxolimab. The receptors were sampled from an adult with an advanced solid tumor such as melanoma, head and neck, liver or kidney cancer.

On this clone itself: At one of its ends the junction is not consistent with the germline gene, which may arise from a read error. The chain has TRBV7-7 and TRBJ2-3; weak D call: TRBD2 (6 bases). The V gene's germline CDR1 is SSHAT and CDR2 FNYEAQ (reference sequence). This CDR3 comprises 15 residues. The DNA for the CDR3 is TGTGCTAGCAGCCCGGAGGGGAGACTCACAGATACGCAGTATTTT. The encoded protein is CASSPEGRLTDTQYF.

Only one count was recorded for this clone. CDR3 bases: TGTGCCAGCAGCGTAGGAAGGACATACACAGATACGCAGTATTTT. It is translated as CASSVGRTYTDTQYF. The rearrangement uses TRBV9 and TRBJ2-3, with D possibly TRBD1 on 5 matching bases. Germline CDR1 is SGDLS and CDR2 is YYNGEE. The V end was cut by 0 bases, the J end by 2 bases, with 10 bases between. The CDR3 extends over 15 amino acids.